The source of this T cell receptor (beta chain) is a study of T cell repertoires in cytomegalovirus infection. Study at large: Signatures in public TCR beta sequences pointed to both CMV infection and matching HLA type. Overall study results and limits: Individuals carrying CMV plus the relevant HLA were identified by cumulative frequency of public TCR beta families. Within the response measured ex vivo, HLA-C-restricted CMV-specific TCR beta clonotypes were dominant.

The ends were cut back, 1 base at V and 5 bases at J, with 15 bases in the middle. Looked up from germline, CDR1 is KGHSH and CDR2 is LQKENI. The CDR3 runs 15 residues. A single record per CDR3 protein comes from TCRdb applying MiXCR to the reads. The sample lists about 180,000 distinct CDR3 sequences, approximately 15% occurring once. About this clonotype: Its target is not known.

This TCR was sampled from a human donor in good health (CMV status not recorded). Some clones in this sample may be carry-over from other donors' samples. Sample: PBMCs. The chain has TRBV18 and TRBJ2-7; D ambiguous. The CDR3 spells CASSPLFVGSHEQYF. CDR3 bases: TGTGCCAGCTCACCACTATTTGTAGGGTCCCACGAGCAGTACTTC.